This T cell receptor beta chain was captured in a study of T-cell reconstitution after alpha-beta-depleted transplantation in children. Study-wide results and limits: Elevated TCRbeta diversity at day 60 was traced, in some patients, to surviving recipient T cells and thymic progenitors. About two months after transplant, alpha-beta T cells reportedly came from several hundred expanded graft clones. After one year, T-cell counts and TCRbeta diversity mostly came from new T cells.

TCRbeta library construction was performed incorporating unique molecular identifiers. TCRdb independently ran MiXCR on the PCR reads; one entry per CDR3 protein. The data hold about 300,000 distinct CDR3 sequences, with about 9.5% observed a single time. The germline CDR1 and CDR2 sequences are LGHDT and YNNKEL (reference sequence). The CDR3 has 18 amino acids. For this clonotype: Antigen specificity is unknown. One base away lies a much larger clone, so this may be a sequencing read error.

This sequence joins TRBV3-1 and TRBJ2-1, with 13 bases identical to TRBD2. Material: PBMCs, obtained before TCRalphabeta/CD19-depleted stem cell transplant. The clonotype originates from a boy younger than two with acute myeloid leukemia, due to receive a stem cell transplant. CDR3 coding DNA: TGTACCAGCAGTTTCCCGGGACTAGCGGGGAGCTCCTACAATGAGCAGTTCTTC. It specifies CTSSFPGLAGSSYNEQFF.